Shown below are 6 T cell receptor beta chains from a single sample sequenced in a study of blood T cells in healthy people across ages. For the second PCR, which ran for roughly 7 to 11 cycles, a sample-barcoded 5' primer and a J-beta primer mix were used. Via MiXCR, TCRdb re-called the 5' RACE reads, giving one row per CDR3 protein. The sample consists of about 800,000 distinct CDR3 sequences, more than 20% of them appearing once. The sample was also linked to a second study, of T cells of mothers and their children.

The specimen was blood. These receptor sequences come from a boy aged 5-17 years in good health.

The chain combines TRBV11-2 with TRBJ1-2; 8 nucleotides match TRBD1. Germline V gene sequence: CDR1 SGHAT, CDR2 FQNNGV. With V trimmed by 5 bases and J by 8 bases, 16 bases remained unmatched. This CDR3 contains 16 residues. The CDR3 loop is CASSLTSTGEGRGYTF. The CDR3 bases are TGTGCCAGCAGCCTCACCTCGACAGGGGAGGGGAGAGGCTACACCTTC. Variable domain in full (rest from reference TRBV11-2 and TRBJ1-2): EAGVAQSPRYKIIEKRQSVAFWCNPISGHATLYWYQQILGQGPKLLIQFQNNGVVDDSQLPKDRFSAERLKGVDSTLKIQPAKLEDSAVYLCASSLTSTGEGRGYTFGSGTRLTVV.

The rearrangement joins TRBV4-2 to TRBJ1-5; TRBD1 might be the D (6 bases). V was trimmed by 3 bases and J by 7 bases, leaving 13 bases between them. In germline, CDR1 is LGHNA, CDR2 YNFKEQ. The CDR3 has 14 amino acids. The CDR3 spells CASSQGMGAQPQHF. CDR3 nucleotide sequence: TGTGCCAGCAGCCAGGGGATGGGGGCCCAGCCCCAGCATTTT.

The V and J genes are TRBV24-1 and TRBJ2-5, with 12 bases aligning to TRBD2. The J call is doubtful: the DNA matches TRBJ2-1 better. The CDR3 consists of 17 residues. CDR1 and CDR2 (germline): KGHDR, SFDVKD. CDR3 bases: TGTGCCACCAGTGACCGGACAGGGGCTAGCGGGGGGGGTGAGCAGTTCTTC. Translated, it gives CATSDRTGASGGGEQFF.

This chain links TRBV7-6 with TRBJ2-3; D is perhaps TRBD2 (5 bases). The CDR3 has 14 amino acids. V lost 6 bases and J lost 5, with 15 bases in between. Germline values: CDR1 SGHVS, CDR2 FNYEAQ. CDR3 loop: CASRWGVDQDTQYF. In DNA form, the CDR3 reads TGTGCCAGCAGGTGGGGAGTAGATCAAGATACGCAGTATTTT.

The sample holds many counts of this clonotype. The chain is built from TRBV28 and TRBJ2-7; D remains unclear. In germline, CDR1 is MDHEN, CDR2 SYDVKM. The CDR3 totals 13 residues. V was clipped by 2 bases and J by 4 bases, with 9 bases between them. CDR3 nucleotides: TGTGCCAGCAGTTTACTGGGGTGGTACGAGCAGTACTTC. It encodes CASSLLGWYEQYF.

This clonotype was observed a handful of times. The chain links TRBV4-1 to TRBJ2-7, with D unresolved. Germline V CDR1 and CDR2: MGHRA, YSYEKL. The CDR3 sequence is 15 residues long. Trimming left V 1 base short and J 0 bases short, with 10 bases between. The CDR3 reads CASSQGGGRSYEQYF. In nucleotides, the CDR3 is TGCGCCAGCAGCCAAGGCGGCGGCCGCTCCTACGAGCAGTACTTC.